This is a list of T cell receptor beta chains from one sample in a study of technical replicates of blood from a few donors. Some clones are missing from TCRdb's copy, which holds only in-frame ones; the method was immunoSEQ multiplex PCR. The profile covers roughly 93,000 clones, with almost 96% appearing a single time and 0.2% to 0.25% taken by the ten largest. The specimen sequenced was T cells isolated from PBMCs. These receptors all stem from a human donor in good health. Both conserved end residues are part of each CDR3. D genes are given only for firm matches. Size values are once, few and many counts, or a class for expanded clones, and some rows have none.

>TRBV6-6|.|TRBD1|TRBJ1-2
CASSSLPTGIDGYTF
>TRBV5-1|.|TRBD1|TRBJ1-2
CASSVGQAPNYGYTF
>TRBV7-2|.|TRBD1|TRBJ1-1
CASSPDRGNTEAFF
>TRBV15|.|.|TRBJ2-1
CATSGLQGSYNEQFF
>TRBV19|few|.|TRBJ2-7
CASSTPGTPSYEQYF
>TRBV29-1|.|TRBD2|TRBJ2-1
CSVRRGGYNEQFF
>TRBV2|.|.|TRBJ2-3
CASSDSEGTDTQYF
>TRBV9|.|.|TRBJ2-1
CASSVVGEGGYNEQFF
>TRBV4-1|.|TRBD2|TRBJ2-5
CASSQVGGVQETQYF
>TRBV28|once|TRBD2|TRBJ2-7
CASSHGLAGGLLNEQYF
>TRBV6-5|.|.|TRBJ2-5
CASSYHDSLGQTQYF
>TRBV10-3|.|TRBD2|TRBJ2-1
CAISDSGTSAGEQFF
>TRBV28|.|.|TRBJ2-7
CASSPGGPQSYEQYF
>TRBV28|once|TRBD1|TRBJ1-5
CASSYIPGQDQPQHF
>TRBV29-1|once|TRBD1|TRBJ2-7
CSGVRGTGAYEQYF
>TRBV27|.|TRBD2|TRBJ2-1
CASSLYGILLAGGTPSSYNEQFF
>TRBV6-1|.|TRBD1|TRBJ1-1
CASSAYRGKNTEAFF
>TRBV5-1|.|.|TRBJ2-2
CASTSGGRTGELFF
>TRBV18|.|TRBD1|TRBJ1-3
CASSPRQGDSGNTIYF
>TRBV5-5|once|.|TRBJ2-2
CASSLYHVQSRAGELFF
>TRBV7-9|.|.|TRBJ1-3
CASSPRGTPSSGNTIYF
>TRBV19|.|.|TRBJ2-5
CASRSQETQYF
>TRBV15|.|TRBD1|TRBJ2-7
CATSIGQGNPYEQYF
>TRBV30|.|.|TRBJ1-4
CAWSGARATNEKLFF
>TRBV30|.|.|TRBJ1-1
CAWTTGGSGRAFF
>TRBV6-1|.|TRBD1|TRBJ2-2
CASRTTGGGTGELFF
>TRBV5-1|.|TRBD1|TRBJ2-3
CASSPGQGLTDTQYF
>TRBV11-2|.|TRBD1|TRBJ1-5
CASSSQGTGQPQHF
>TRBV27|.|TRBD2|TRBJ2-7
CASSPPGLGAYEQYF